These 26 T cell receptor beta chains originate from one sample sequenced in a study of shared clonotypes between healthy human individuals. The method was immunoSEQ multiplex PCR; TCRdb's version includes in-frame clones alone and lacks a portion of them. This table holds about 2.4 million clones, 90% to 95% found once. The sequencing input was naive CD4+ T cells from PBMCs. Regarding subset: CD45RA+ positively selected. The receptors shown here come from a man aged 18 to 29 in good health. Some clones in this sample may be carry-over from other donors' samples.

V usage is TRBV28 and J usage is TRBJ1-2; 9 bases match TRBD1. J lost 8 bases, V lost 4 bases, and 11 bases had no gene match. CDR3 length: 15 amino acids. Germline V CDR1 and CDR2: MDHEN, SYDVKM. The CDR3, as DNA: TGTGCCAGCAGTTCACCGGGACAGGGCGTGTGGGGCTACACCTTC. Amino acids: CASSSPGQGVWGYTF.

J is TRBJ2-6 and V is TRBV9; D gene unclear. Trimming shortened V by 0 bases and J by 0 bases, and 7 bases separated the two germline ends. This CDR3 region has 16 residues. Germline V gene sequence: CDR1 SGDLS, CDR2 YYNGEE. CDR3 sequence reads: CASSVETGSGANVLTF. DNA of the CDR3: TGTGCCAGCAGCGTAGAGACCGGCTCTGGGGCCAACGTCCTGACTTTC.

The sample holds one count of this clone. The rearrangement joins TRBV9 to TRBJ2-5, with D tentatively TRBD1 (7 bases). Germline V gene sequence: CDR1 SGDLS, CDR2 YYNGEE. This CDR3 has 16 amino acids. Trimming left V 4 bases short and J 1 base short, with 17 bases between. Here the CDR3 reads CASSISPGGSQETQYF. As DNA, the CDR3 is TGTGCCAGCAGCATTAGCCCAGGGGGGTCCCAAGAGACCCAGTACTTC.

This chain connects TRBV7-9 to TRBJ2-1; possibly TRBD1 or TRBD2 for D (5 bases each). The ends were cut back, 1 base at V and 5 bases at J, with 15 bases in the middle. The CDR3 runs to 16 residues. Germline V gene sequence: CDR1 SEHNR, CDR2 FQNEAQ (reference sequence). The CDR3 DNA sequence: TGTGCCAGCAGCTTAGACTACGGGGCGTACCACAATGAGCAGTTCTTC. Amino acids: CASSLDYGAYHNEQFF. Complete variable domain (other parts from reference TRBV7-9 and TRBJ2-1): DTGVSQNPRHKITKRGQNVTFRCDPISEHNRLYWYRQTLGQGPEFLTYFQNEAQLEKSRLLSDRFSAERPKGSFSTLEIQRTEQGDSAMYLCASSLDYGAYHNEQFFGPGTRLTVL.

To note about this clone: Other DNA sequences from this sample encode an identical CDR3 as well. V usage is TRBV11-2 and J usage is TRBJ2-2, with TRBD1 identical over 9 bases. Looked up from germline, CDR1 is SGHAT and CDR2 is FQNNGV. CDR3 length: 15 amino acids. The trim removed 4 bases at V and 1 base at J, leaving 1 base unmatched. This chain's CDR3 is CASSSTGGNTGELFF. The CDR3 bases are TGTGCCAGCAGCTCGACAGGGGGGAACACCGGGGAGCTGTTTTTT.

The V and J genes are TRBV5-1 and TRBJ2-7; 9 bases are a match to TRBD2. The germline gives CDR1 SGHRS, CDR2 YFSETQ. The CDR3 is 15 amino acids. With V trimmed by 1 base and J by 5 bases, 7 bases remained unmatched. The CDR3 region has the DNA TGCGCCAGCAGCTTGACCCCGGGACTAGCAAACGAGCAGTACTTC. It is translated as CASSLTPGLANEQYF.

The chain links TRBV25-1 to TRBJ2-7, with D perhaps matching TRBD1 (5 bases). V was cut by 3 bases and J by 1 base, with 10 bases left in between. The CDR3 has 14 residues. Germline V gene data show CDR1 as MGHDK and CDR2 as SYGVNS. The CDR3 loop is CASSDRVSSYEQYF. CDR3 bases: TGTGCCAGCAGTGACAGGGTGTCTTCCTACGAGCAGTACTTC.

The rearrangement uses TRBV11-2 and TRBJ2-5; tentative D call: TRBD1 (5 bases). The CDR3 loop spans 15 amino acids. CDR1 and CDR2 (germline): SGHAT, FQNNGV. Deletions cut 7 bases from V and 4 bases from J, with 19 bases between. CDR3 loop: CASIRSRQGGETQYF. CDR3 in DNA: TGTGCCAGCATCCGAAGCCGCCAGGGCGGAGAGACCCAGTACTTC.

CDR3: CASSEALQSYEQYF. The DNA of the CDR3 is TGTGCCAGCAGTGAAGCGCTTCAGTCCTACGAGCAGTACTTC. This sequence joins TRBV2 and TRBJ2-7, with no clear D. The ends were cut back, 0 bases at V and 1 base at J, with 7 bases in the middle. The CDR3 extends over 14 amino acids. Germline V CDR1 and CDR2: SNHLY, FYNNEI.

A single count supports this clone. The chain joins TRBV11-2 to TRBJ1-6; no clear D. CDR3 size: 12 residues. From germline, CDR1 is SGHAT and CDR2 FQNNGV. V lost 5 bases and J lost 5, with 4 bases in between. The CDR3 DNA is TGTGCCAGCAGCCGCCATAATTCACCCCTCCACTTT. Translating gives CASSRHNSPLHF.

Turning to this clone: This CDR3 is also generated by other DNA sequences in the sample. This chain joins TRBV5-4 and TRBJ2-5; perhaps TRBD2 as D (6 bases). The CDR3 has 15 residues. Germline CDR1 and CDR2: SGHNT and YYREEE (reference sequence). Trimming took off 4 bases at V and 0 bases at J, with 13 bases between the two ends. CDR3 bases: TGTGCCAGCAGCCTGGGAGGTGGATACCAAGAGACCCAGTACTTC. Translated, it gives CASSLGGGYQETQYF.

This rearrangement joins TRBV7-2 to TRBJ2-2; no clear D. Trimming pared 7 bases from V and 2 bases from J, leaving 11 bases between. This CDR3 has 14 residues. Germline V gene data show CDR1 as SGHTA and CDR2 as FQGNSA. DNA of the CDR3: TGTGCCAGCAACCAGAAACTTAACACCGGGGAGCTGTTTTTT. The encoded protein is CASNQKLNTGELFF. Full variable domain (remainder filled in from reference TRBV7-2 and TRBJ2-2): GAGVSQSPSNKVTEKGKDVELRCDPISGHTALYWYRQSLGQGLEFLIYFQGNSAPDKSGLPSDRFSAERTGGSVSTLTIQRTQQEDSAVYLCASNQKLNTGELFFGEGSRLTVL.

This chain joins TRBV2 and TRBJ2-2; TRBD2 agrees at 7 bases. With V trimmed by 10 bases and J by 6 bases, 11 bases remained unmatched. Germline V gene data show CDR1 as SNHLY and CDR2 as FYNNEI. The CDR3 loop spans 14 amino acids. DNA for the CDR3: TGTGCCACCGGGGAGCGGGACGGACCCGGGGAGCTGTTTTTT. Translated, it gives CATGERDGPGELFF.

J is TRBJ2-7 and V is TRBV9; TRBD2 matches at 11 bases. V lost 4 bases and J lost 5; bases outside the gene matches: 8. This CDR3 has 15 residues. Germline CDR1 is SGDLS and CDR2 is YYNGEE. The DNA of the CDR3 is TGTGCCAGCAGCCCACTAGCGGGAGTCATCGACGAGCAGTACTTC. Translation gives CASSPLAGVIDEQYF. Combining the CDR3 with reference TRBV9 and TRBJ2-7 gives the whole variable domain DSGVTQTPKHLITATGQRVTLRCSPRSGDLSVYWYQQSLDQGLQFLIQYYNGEERAKGNILERFSAQQFPDLHSELNLSSLELGDSALYFCASSPLAGVIDEQYFGPGTRLTVT.

The chain joins TRBV5-1 to TRBJ2-4; 14 bases align to TRBD2. Trimming took 4 bases from V and 2 from J; bases not matched to a gene: 11. The CDR3 spans 19 residues. Germline V gives CDR1 SGHRS, CDR2 YFSETQ. CDR3 residues: CASSTGLAGVLSTKNIQYF. CDR3 nucleotide sequence: TGCGCCAGCAGCACGGGACTAGCGGGAGTTCTTAGTACCAAAAACATTCAGTACTTC.

The V call is TRBV6-6, the J call TRBJ1-2, with 8 nucleotides matching TRBD1. The junction had 4 bases not matched to a gene; V was cut back by 6 bases and J by 7 bases. CDR3 length: 12 residues. CDR1 MNHNY and CDR2 SVGAGI come from the germline V gene (reference sequence). The CDR3 DNA reads as TGTGCCAGCAGGGACAGGGAAACTGGCTACACCTTC. Its translation is CASRDRETGYTF.

The chain links TRBV4-1 to TRBJ1-1; 7 nucleotides agree with TRBD1. The CDR3 is made up of 18 amino acids. The junction had 15 bases not matched to a gene; V was cut back by 0 bases and J by 5 bases. CDR1 MGHRA and CDR2 YSYEKL come from the germline V gene. The chain's CDR3 is CASSQDKGEGAGRTEAFF. DNA for the CDR3: TGCGCCAGCAGCCAAGATAAAGGGGAGGGGGCCGGTAGGACTGAAGCTTTCTTT.

The CDR3 loop is CASSPTVYEQYF. CDR3 sequence (DNA): TGTGCCAGCAGCCCGACAGTATACGAGCAGTACTTC. J is TRBJ2-7 and V is TRBV7-2; TRBD1 might be the D (5 bases). CDR3 length: 12 amino acids. V was cut by 5 bases and J by 4 bases, with 9 bases left in between. Germline CDR1 is SGHTA and CDR2 is FQGNSA.

The V and J genes are TRBV28 and TRBJ1-5; a possible D gene is TRBD1 (6 bases). The germline gives CDR1 MDHEN, CDR2 SYDVKM. This CDR3 spans 18 amino acids. V gave up 2 bases and J gave up 2 bases, with 19 bases separating them. The CDR3 here is CASSLISRGGVGNQPQHF. In nucleotides, the CDR3 is TGTGCCAGCAGTTTAATTTCCAGGGGTGGTGTCGGCAATCAGCCCCAGCATTTT.

The chain has TRBV10-3 and TRBJ1-1; possible D gene TRBD1, 5 bases. CDR1 is ENHRY, CDR2 SYGVKD, per germline. The CDR3 runs to 15 residues. Trimming took off 3 bases at V and 2 bases at J, with 13 bases between the two ends. The chain's CDR3 is CAISEIIGDNTEAFF. As DNA, the CDR3 is TGTGCCATCAGTGAAATAATAGGGGATAACACTGAAGCTTTCTTT.

The chain links TRBV6-5 to TRBJ2-7; the match to TRBD1 covers 7 bases. V gave up 2 bases and J gave up 0 bases; unmatched junction bases: 4. Per germline, CDR1 MNHEY and CDR2 SVGAGI. The CDR3 covers 15 residues. Here the CDR3 DNA reads TGTGCCAGCAGTTACCGGCAGGGGGACTCCTACGAGCAGTACTTC. It yields the protein CASSYRQGDSYEQYF.

The CDR3: CASSLRDGRQETQYF. The CDR3 bases are TGCGCCAGCAGCTTGAGGGACGGCCGCCAAGAGACCCAGTACTTC. J is TRBJ2-5 and V is TRBV5-1; possibly TRBD1 or TRBD2 for D (5 bases each). With 1 base removed from V and 1 base from J, the gap between germline ends came to 11 bases. Germline values: CDR1 SGHRS, CDR2 YFSETQ. This CDR3 has 15 amino acids.

The rearrangement joins TRBV5-1 to TRBJ1-3; TRBD1 might be the D (5 bases). V lost 1 base and J lost 0, with 11 bases in between. The CDR3 runs 16 residues. CDR1 SGHRS and CDR2 YFSETQ come from the germline V gene. For the CDR3, the DNA is TGCGCCAGCAGCTTGTGGGGCAGCAGCTCTGGAAACACCATATATTTT. Amino acids: CASSLWGSSSGNTIYF.

Regarding this clone: Mismatch with germline at one junction end may stem from a read error. The V call is TRBV19, the J call TRBJ2-2, with no clear D. The CDR3 has 13 residues. Per the germline V gene, CDR1 is LNHDA and CDR2 is SQIVND (reference sequence). This chain's CDR3 is CSAENTNTGELFF. Written as DNA, the CDR3 is TGCTCTGCGGAAAATACGAACACCGGGGAGCTGTTTTTT.

The chain recombines TRBV18 with TRBJ1-1, with 7 nucleotides matching TRBD1. V was clipped by 6 bases and J by 1 base; unmatched bases: 5. The CDR3 has 14 amino acids. Germline V gene lookup returns CDR1 KGHSH and CDR2 LQKENI. CDR3 sequence (DNA): TGTGCCAGCTCCCGACAGGGACAGAACACTGAAGCTTTCTTT. Residues: CASSRQGQNTEAFF.

This clone was picked up a small number of times. The chain joins TRBV11-2 to TRBJ2-2; 8 positions match TRBD2. The V segment lost 6 bases and the J segment 3 bases; nucleotides outside the gene matches: 9. This CDR3 contains 16 residues. Per the germline V gene, CDR1 is SGHAT and CDR2 is FQNNGV. The CDR3 sequence: CASRLLAGTDTGELFF. The CDR3 region has the DNA TGTGCCAGCAGACTTTTAGCGGGAACTGACACCGGGGAGCTGTTTTTT.